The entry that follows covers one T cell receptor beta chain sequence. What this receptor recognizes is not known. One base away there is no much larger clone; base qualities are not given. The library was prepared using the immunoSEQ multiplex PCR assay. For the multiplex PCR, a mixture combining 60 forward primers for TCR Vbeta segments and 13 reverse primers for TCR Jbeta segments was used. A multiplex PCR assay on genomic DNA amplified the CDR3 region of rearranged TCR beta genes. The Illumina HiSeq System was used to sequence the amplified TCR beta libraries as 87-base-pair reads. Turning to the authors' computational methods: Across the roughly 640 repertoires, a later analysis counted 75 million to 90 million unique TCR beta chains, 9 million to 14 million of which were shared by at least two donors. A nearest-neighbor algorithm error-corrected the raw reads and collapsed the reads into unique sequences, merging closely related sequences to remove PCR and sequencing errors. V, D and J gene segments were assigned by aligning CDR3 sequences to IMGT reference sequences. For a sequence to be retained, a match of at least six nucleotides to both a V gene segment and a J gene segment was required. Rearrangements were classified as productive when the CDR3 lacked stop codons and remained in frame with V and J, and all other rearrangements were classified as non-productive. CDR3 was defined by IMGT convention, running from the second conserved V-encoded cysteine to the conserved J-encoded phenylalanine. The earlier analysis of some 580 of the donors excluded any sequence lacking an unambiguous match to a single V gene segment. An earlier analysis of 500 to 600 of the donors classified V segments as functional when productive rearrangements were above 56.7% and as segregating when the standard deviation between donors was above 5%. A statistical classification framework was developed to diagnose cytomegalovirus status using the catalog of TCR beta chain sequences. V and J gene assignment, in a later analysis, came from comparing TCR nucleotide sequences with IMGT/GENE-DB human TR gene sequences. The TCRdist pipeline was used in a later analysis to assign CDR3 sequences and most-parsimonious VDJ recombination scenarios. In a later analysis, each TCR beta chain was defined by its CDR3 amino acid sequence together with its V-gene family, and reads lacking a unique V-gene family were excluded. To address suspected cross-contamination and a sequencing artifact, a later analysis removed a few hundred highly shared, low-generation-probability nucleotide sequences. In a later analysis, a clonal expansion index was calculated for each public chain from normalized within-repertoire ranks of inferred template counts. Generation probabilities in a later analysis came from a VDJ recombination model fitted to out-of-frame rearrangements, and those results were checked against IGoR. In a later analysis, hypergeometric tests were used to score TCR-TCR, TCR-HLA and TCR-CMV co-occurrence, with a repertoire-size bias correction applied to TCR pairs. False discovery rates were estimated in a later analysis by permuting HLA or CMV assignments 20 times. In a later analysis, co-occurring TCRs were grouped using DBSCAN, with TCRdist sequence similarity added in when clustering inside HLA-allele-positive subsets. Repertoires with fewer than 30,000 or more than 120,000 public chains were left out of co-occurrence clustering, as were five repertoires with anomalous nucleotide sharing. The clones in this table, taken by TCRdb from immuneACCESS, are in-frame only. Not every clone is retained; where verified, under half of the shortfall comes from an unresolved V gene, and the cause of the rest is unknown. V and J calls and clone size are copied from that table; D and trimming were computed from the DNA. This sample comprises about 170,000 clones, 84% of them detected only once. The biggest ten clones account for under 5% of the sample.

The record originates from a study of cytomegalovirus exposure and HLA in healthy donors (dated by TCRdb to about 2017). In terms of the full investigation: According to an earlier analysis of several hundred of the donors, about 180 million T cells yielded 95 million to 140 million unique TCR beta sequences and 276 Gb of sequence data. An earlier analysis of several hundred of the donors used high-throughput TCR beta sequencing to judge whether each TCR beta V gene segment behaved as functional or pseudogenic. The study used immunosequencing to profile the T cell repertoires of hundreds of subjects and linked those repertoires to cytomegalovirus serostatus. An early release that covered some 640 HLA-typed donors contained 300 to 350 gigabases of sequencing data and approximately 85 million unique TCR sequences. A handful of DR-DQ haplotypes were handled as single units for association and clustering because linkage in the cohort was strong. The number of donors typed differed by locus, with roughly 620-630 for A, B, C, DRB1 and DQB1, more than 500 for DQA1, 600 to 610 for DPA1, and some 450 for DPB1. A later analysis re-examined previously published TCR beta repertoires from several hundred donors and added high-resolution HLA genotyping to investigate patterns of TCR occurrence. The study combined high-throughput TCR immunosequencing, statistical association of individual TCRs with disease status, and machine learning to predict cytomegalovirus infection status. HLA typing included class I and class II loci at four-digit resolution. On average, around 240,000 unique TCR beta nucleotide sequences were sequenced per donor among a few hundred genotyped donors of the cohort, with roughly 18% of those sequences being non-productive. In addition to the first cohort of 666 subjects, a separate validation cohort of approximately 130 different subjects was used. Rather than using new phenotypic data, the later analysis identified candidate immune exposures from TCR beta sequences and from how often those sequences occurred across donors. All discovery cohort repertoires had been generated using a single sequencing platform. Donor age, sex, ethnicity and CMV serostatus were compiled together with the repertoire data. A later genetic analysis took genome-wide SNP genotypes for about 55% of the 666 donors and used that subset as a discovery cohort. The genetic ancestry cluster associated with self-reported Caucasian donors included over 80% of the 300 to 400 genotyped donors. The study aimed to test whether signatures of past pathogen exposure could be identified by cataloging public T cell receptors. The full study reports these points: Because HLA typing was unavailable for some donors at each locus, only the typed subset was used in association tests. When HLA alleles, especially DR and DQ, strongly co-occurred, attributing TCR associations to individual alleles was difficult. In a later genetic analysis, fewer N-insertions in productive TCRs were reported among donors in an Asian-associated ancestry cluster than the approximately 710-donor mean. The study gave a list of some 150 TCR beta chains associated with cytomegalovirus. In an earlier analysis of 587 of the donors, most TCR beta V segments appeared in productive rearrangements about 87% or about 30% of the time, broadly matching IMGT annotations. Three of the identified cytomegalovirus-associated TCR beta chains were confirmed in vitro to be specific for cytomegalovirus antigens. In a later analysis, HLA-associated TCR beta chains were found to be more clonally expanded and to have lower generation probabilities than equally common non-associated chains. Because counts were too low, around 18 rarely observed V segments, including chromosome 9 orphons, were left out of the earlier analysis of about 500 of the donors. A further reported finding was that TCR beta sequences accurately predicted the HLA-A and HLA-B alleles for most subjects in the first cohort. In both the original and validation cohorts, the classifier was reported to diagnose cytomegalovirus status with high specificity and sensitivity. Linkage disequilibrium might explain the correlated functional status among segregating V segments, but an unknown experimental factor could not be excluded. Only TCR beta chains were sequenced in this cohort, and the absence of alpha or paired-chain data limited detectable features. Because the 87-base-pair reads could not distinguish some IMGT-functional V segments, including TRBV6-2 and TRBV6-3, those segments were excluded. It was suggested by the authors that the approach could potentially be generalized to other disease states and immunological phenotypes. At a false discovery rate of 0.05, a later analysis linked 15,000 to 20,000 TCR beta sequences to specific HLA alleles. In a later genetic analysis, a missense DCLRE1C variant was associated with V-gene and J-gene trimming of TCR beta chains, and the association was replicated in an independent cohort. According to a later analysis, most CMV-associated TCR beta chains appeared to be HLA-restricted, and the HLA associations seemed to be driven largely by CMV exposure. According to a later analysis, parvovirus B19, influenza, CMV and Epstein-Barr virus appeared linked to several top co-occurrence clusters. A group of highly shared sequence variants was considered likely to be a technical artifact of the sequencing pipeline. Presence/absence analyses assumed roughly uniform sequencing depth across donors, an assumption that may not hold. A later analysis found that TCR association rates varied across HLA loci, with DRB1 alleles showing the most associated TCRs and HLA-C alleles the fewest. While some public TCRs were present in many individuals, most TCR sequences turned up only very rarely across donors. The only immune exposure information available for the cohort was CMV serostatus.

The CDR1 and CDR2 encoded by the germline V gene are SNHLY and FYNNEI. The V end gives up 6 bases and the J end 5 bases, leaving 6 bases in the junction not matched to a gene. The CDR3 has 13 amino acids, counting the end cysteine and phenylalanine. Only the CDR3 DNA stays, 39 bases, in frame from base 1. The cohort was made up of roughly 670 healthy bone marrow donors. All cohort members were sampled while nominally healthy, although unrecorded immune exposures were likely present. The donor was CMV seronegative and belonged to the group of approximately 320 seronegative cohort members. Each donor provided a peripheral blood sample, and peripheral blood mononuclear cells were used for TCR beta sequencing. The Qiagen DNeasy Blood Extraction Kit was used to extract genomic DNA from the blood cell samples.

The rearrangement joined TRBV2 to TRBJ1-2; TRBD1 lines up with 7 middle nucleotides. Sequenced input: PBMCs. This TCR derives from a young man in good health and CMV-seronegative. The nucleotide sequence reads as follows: TGTGCCAGCAGAACCGGGACAGATTATGGCTACACCTTC. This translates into CASRTGTDYGYTF.